Below, 17 T cell receptor beta chains from the same sample are listed, as sequenced in a study of T-cell reconstitution after alpha-beta-depleted transplantation in children. Preparing the TCRbeta library involved the use of unique molecular identifiers. MiXCR, run by TCRdb on the PCR reads, gives a single entry per CDR3 protein. The sample contains hundreds of thousands of distinct CDR3 sequences, 13% of which appear only once. The specimen was PBMCs, collected before TCRalphabeta/CD19-depleted stem cell transplant. These receptors all come from a girl aged 2 to 10 with congenital amegakaryocytic thrombocytopenia, due to receive a stem cell transplant.

This clonotype was observed a few times. The chain carries TRBV6-1 and TRBJ2-7; 8 nucleotides align to TRBD2. Germline V gene sequence: CDR1 MNHNS, CDR2 SASEGT. V was pared by 8 bases and J by 0 bases, with 21 bases of the junction left unmatched. The CDR3 is 19 amino acids. Written as DNA, the CDR3 is TGTGCCAGCTCGAAGGATAGATGGGCGGGAGGACCTGGCTCCTACGAGCAGTACTTC. It translates to CASSKDRWAGGPGSYEQYF.

Regarding this clonotype: Given a much more abundant clone one base away, this may be a read error. V usage is TRBV12-3 or TRBV12-4 and J usage is TRBJ1-6, with D unclear. V lost 6 bases, J lost 7 bases, and 4 bases lay in between. There are 11 residues in the CDR3. The CDR3 region is CASSHNSPLHF. Written as DNA, the CDR3 is TGTGCCAGCAGCCACAATTCACCCCTCCACTTT.

In this sample, this clonotype turned up a few times. The CDR3 reads CASSQDTKKGARTEAFF. The CDR3 bases are TGTGCCAGCAGCCAAGATACTAAGAAGGGGGCGAGGACTGAAGCTTTCTTT. The V call is TRBV3-1, the J call TRBJ1-1; TRBD1 matches at 7 bases. This CDR3 comprises 17 residues. The trim removed 0 bases at V and 5 bases at J, leaving 12 bases unmatched. Germline CDR1 LGHDT, CDR2 YNNKEL (reference sequence).

This clonotype was seen many times. The chain has TRBV5-1 and TRBJ2-1, with 7 positions matching TRBD2. This CDR3 contains 16 residues. The germline V gene encodes CDR1 SGHRS and CDR2 YFSETQ. Trimming at V came to 1 base and at J to 1 base, leaving 5 bases not matched to a gene. The CDR3: CASSLSGIGSYNEQFF. The CDR3 DNA reads as TGCGCCAGCAGCTTGAGCGGGATCGGTTCCTACAATGAGCAGTTCTTC.

This clonotype appeared many times. The chain uses TRBV9 and TRBJ2-1; TRBD2 matches at 10 bases. The germline V gene has CDR1 SGDLS and CDR2 YYNGEE. The CDR3 contains 13 residues. J lost 6 bases, V lost 7 bases, and 4 bases had no gene match. The CDR3 here is CASASGSANEQFF. The CDR3 DNA reads TGTGCCAGCGCTAGCGGGAGCGCCAATGAGCAGTTCTTC.

V gene TRBV10-3 combines with J gene TRBJ2-2; TRBD2 might be the D (6 bases). V was cut by 8 bases and J by 6 bases, with 16 bases left in between. This CDR3 spans 14 amino acids. Germline V gene data show CDR1 as ENHRY and CDR2 as SYGVKD. CDR3 region: CAIYGGREPGELFF. The CDR3 DNA reads as TGTGCCATCTACGGGGGACGGGAGCCCGGGGAGCTGTTTTTT.

In this sample, this clonotype turned up once. V usage is TRBV7-9 and J usage is TRBJ1-3; D gene ambiguous. Trimming left V 6 bases short and J 4 bases short, with 13 bases between. The CDR3 runs 14 residues. The germline V gene has CDR1 SEHNR and CDR2 FQNEAQ (reference sequence). CDR3 loop: CASSAPDMGNTIYF. The CDR3 region has the DNA TGTGCCAGCAGTGCCCCCGACATGGGAAACACCATATATTTT. Full variable domain (missing parts from reference TRBV7-9 and TRBJ1-3): DTGVSQNPRHKITKRGQNVTFRCDPISEHNRLYWYRQTLGQGPEFLTYFQNEAQLEKSRLLSDRFSAERPKGSFSTLEIQRTEQGDSAMYLCASSAPDMGNTIYFGEGSWLTVV.

This clonotype has a count of ten or more. J is TRBJ2-5 and V is TRBV29-1; D possibly matches TRBD1 or TRBD2 (5 bases each). V lost 8 bases, J lost 0 bases, and 13 bases lay in between. This CDR3 contains 13 residues. Per the germline V gene, CDR1 is SQVTM and CDR2 is ANQGSEA. The CDR3 here is CSHIPGHQETQYF. The CDR3 bases are TGCAGCCATATCCCGGGACACCAAGAGACCCAGTACTTC.

This clonotype has only a few counts. The CDR3 here is CATSRGGGSVYGYTF. The CDR3 bases are TGTGCCACCAGCAGAGGTGGGGGATCGGTCTATGGCTACACCTTC. This sequence joins TRBV15 and TRBJ1-2, with a weak D call TRBD1 (5 bases). CDR1 LNHNV and CDR2 YYDKDF come from the germline V gene (reference sequence). Trimming cost V 1 base and J 4 bases, with 13 bases left between them. This CDR3 spans 15 amino acids.

Ten or more counts support this clonotype. The chain links TRBV5-1 to TRBJ2-7, with TRBD1 identical over 7 bases. The CDR3 has 14 amino acids. Trimming took 4 bases from V and 0 from J; bases not matched to a gene: 4. Germline-derived CDR1 and CDR2 are SGHRS and YFSETQ. The CDR3 spells CASSVQGSSYEQYF. CDR3 DNA: TGCGCCAGCAGCGTACAGGGGAGCTCCTACGAGCAGTACTTC.

Worth noting for this clonotype: This may be a read error, as it is one base from a much larger clone. V usage is TRBV9 and J usage is TRBJ2-1; D is ambiguous. V was cut by 0 bases and J by 8 bases, with 6 bases left in between. Germline V lookup: CDR1 SGDLS, CDR2 YYNGEE. This CDR3 has 12 amino acids. CDR3 DNA: TGTGCCAGCAGCGTAGACCAGGATGAGCAGTTCTTC. This translates into CASSVDQDEQFF.

This sequence joins TRBV11-1 and TRBJ2-3, with 8 bases that match TRBD2. Per germline, CDR1 SGHAT and CDR2 FQDESV (reference sequence). CDR3 size: 18 residues. V dropped 5 bases and J dropped 0; count of bases not matched to a gene: 13. CDR3 region: CASSPLISGSISTDTQYF. CDR3 nucleotide sequence: TGTGCCAGCAGCCCTCTGATAAGCGGGAGTATCAGCACAGATACGCAGTATTTT.

Many counts were recorded for this clonotype. The chain is built from TRBV20-1 and TRBJ1-1; 7 bases are shared with TRBD1. Trimming at V came to 5 bases and at J to 11 bases, leaving 8 bases not matched to a gene. This CDR3 is built from 11 residues. The V gene's germline CDR1 is DFQATT and CDR2 SNEGSKA (reference sequence). CDR3 protein: CSAFRGVGAFF. CDR3 coding DNA: TGCAGTGCTTTCAGGGGGGTTGGGGCTTTCTTT.

This clonotype showed up many times. The genes are TRBV5-1 and TRBJ2-3, with TRBD2 matching over 7 bases. CDR3 length: 16 amino acids. Germline trimming cut 0 bases from V and 3 bases from J; bases unmatched to any gene: 7. From germline, CDR1 is SGHRS and CDR2 YFSETQ. CDR3 DNA sequence: TGCGCCAGCAGCTTGGTCAGCGGGACTAAAACAGATACGCAGTATTTT. This encodes CASSLVSGTKTDTQYF. Filled out from reference TRBV5-1 and TRBJ2-3, the complete variable domain reads KAGVTQTPRYLIKTRGQQVTLSCSPISGHRSVSWYQQTPGQGLQFLFEYFSETQRNKGNFPGRFSGRQFSNSRSEMNVSTLELGDSALYLCASSLVSGTKTDTQYFGPGTRLTVL.

The rearrangement links TRBV4-1 to TRBJ2-2; D is possibly TRBD1 (6 bases). The CDR3 runs to 15 residues. V was shortened by 1 base and J by 7 bases, with 13 bases between the two germline ends. Germline CDR1 MGHRA, CDR2 YSYEKL. This chain's CDR3 is CASSQVGAILGELFF. In DNA form, the CDR3 reads TGCGCCAGCAGCCAAGTGGGGGCCATCCTCGGGGAGCTGTTTTTT.

This clonotype was counted a few times. The chain joins TRBV12-3 or TRBV12-4 to TRBJ2-1, with D perhaps matching TRBD1 (5 bases). V lost 5 bases and J 7 bases, leaving 12 bases between the germline ends. The CDR3 covers 13 residues. As DNA, the CDR3 is TGTGCCAGCAGTGCAGGGTCTTGGAATGAGCAGTTCTTC. It yields the protein CASSAGSWNEQFF.

The chain uses TRBV5-1 and TRBJ2-1, with D possibly TRBD2 on 6 matching bases. Germline CDR1 and CDR2: SGHRS and YFSETQ. This CDR3 spans 16 amino acids. The ends were cut back, 4 bases at V and 0 bases at J, with 14 bases in the middle. CDR3 loop: CASSNGGPSSYNEQFF. As DNA, the CDR3 is TGCGCCAGCAGCAACGGGGGACCGAGCTCCTACAATGAGCAGTTCTTC.